One sample yielded the 22 T cell receptor beta chains listed below, sequenced in a study of T cell changes during pregnancy in multiple sclerosis. Only in-frame clones appear in the TCRdb table, and some are missing; sequencing was by immunoSEQ multiplex PCR. The sample carries 45,000 to 55,000 clones, almost 95% recorded once. This material consisted of CD4+ T cells from peripheral blood mononuclear cells, taken in the second trimester of pregnancy. The receptors originated from a female donor in good health, enrolled as a control in a pregnancy study.

This chain links TRBV27 with TRBJ1-1; D might be TRBD1 (5 bases). Germline V gene sequence: CDR1 MNHEY, CDR2 SMNVEV (reference sequence). The CDR3 extends over 13 amino acids. Trimming took 6 bases from V and 6 from J, leaving 14 bases between them. The CDR3 DNA reads as TGTGCCAGCAGCGAATGGGGGGGGGCTGAAGCTTTCTTT. Protein sequence: CASSEWGGAEAFF.

The rearrangement uses TRBV11-3 and TRBJ1-6; D gene ambiguous. This CDR3 region has 13 residues. The V gene's germline CDR1 is SGHNT and CDR2 YENEEA. The germline V and J ends were trimmed by 5 bases and 10 bases, with 12 bases remaining between them. CDR3 DNA: TGTGCCAGCAGCCCTACTCCCGGGTCACCCCTCCACTTT. Translated, it gives CASSPTPGSPLHF.

The V gene is TRBV7-3, the J gene TRBJ2-2, with 7 bases fitting TRBD1. CDR3 length: 16 residues. Germline CDR1 reads SGHTA; CDR2 reads FQGTGA. The V gene end was trimmed by 5 bases and the J gene end by 8 bases; junction bases not matched to a gene: 14. The CDR3 DNA sequence: TGTGCCAGCAGCGTGACAGGGACAAGCGTAGCGGGGGAGCTGTTTTTT. Translation: CASSVTGTSVAGELFF.

This chain joins TRBV5-1 and TRBJ1-1; TRBD1 matches 7 bases. The J segment lost 4 bases and the V segment lost 2 bases, leaving 8 bases of the junction unmatched. This CDR3 is built from 15 residues. Germline assignment: CDR1 SGHRS and CDR2 YFSETQ. The CDR3 bases are TGCGCCAGCAGCTTCGAAGGGGGCGCGAGCACTGAAGCTTTCTTT. This gives the protein CASSFEGGASTEAFF.

This clone was seen a single time. V gene TRBV7-8 combines with J gene TRBJ2-1; 9 bases fit TRBD2. The trim removed 4 bases at V and 10 bases at J, leaving 5 bases unmatched. Germline CDR1 SGHVS, CDR2 FQNEAQ. The length of the CDR3 is 13 residues. The CDR3 bases are TGTGCCAGCAGCTATAGCGGGAGAAGCGAGCAGTTCTTC. Encoded protein: CASSYSGRSEQFF.

This chain uses TRBV7-2 with TRBJ2-1; TRBD2 agrees at 13 bases. CDR1 is SGHTA, CDR2 FQGNSA, per germline. This CDR3 contains 16 residues. J lost 9 bases, V lost 6 bases, and 11 bases had no gene match. The CDR3 here is CASRPPGLAGSSEQFF. Written as DNA, the CDR3 is TGTGCCAGCAGGCCACCGGGACTAGCGGGGTCTAGTGAGCAGTTCTTC.

This chain links TRBV19 with TRBJ2-6, with a weak D call TRBD2 (5 bases). Per the germline V gene, CDR1 is LNHDA and CDR2 is SQIVND (reference sequence). The CDR3 extends over 14 amino acids. Trimming shortened V by 6 bases and J by 4 bases, and 10 bases separated the two germline ends. The chain's CDR3 is CASSSGEGANVLTF. The CDR3 coding sequence is TGTGCCAGTAGCAGTGGGGAGGGGGCCAACGTCCTGACTTTC. The complete variable domain, with remaining parts taken from reference TRBV19 and TRBJ2-6, reads DGGITQSPKYLFRKEGQNVTLSCEQNLNHDAMYWYRQDPGQGLRLIYYSQIVNDFQKGDIAEGYSVSREKKESFPLTVTSAQKNPTAFYLCASSSGEGANVLTFGAGSRLTVL.

The chain employs TRBV28 and TRBJ1-2; 12 nucleotides match TRBD1. V shed 10 bases and J 1 base; nucleotides not matched to a gene: 7. This CDR3 has 15 residues. Germline V lookup: CDR1 MDHEN, CDR2 SYDVKM. For the CDR3, the DNA is TGTGCCATCGGGACAGGGGGCAGGGATAACTATGGCTACACCTTC. Protein product: CAIGTGGRDNYGYTF.

The chain uses TRBV2 and TRBJ2-2; unclear D gene. The CDR3 extends over 11 amino acids. The germline gives CDR1 SNHLY, CDR2 FYNNEI. Between the trimmed V and J ends, which lost 8 bases and 6 bases, there was a span of 7 bases. The CDR3 here is CASALAGELFF. CDR3 nucleotide sequence: TGTGCCAGCGCGCTGGCCGGGGAGCTGTTTTTT.

This chain connects TRBV1 to TRBJ2-5; TRBD2, as called in the table, went unchecked against the DNA. TRBV1 is a listed pseudogene. The length of the CDR3 is 13 residues. This chain's CDR3 is CTSSPWTEETQYF. DNA of the CDR3: TGCACCAGCAGCCCGTGGACTGAAGAGACCCAGTACTTC.

The rearrangement uses TRBV5-1 and TRBJ2-3; D might be TRBD2 (6 bases). The CDR3 totals 14 residues. Trimming cost V 3 bases and J 4 bases, with 12 bases left between them. Germline V gene data show CDR1 as SGHRS and CDR2 as YFSETQ. CDR3 bases: TGCGCCAGCAGCTCTGGAGGGCGTCCAGATACGCAGTATTTT. Translating gives CASSSGGRPDTQYF.

The chain carries TRBV5-1 and TRBJ1-1; 8 bases match TRBD1. CDR3 size: 15 residues. The ends lost 3 bases at V and 3 bases at J; junction bases unmatched: 7. The germline CDR1 and CDR2 sequences are SGHRS and YFSETQ. The CDR3 sequence is CASSSRTGRDTEAFF. CDR3 bases: TGCGCCAGCAGCTCCAGGACAGGGCGGGACACTGAAGCTTTCTTT. Complete variable domain (other parts from reference TRBV5-1 and TRBJ1-1): KAGVTQTPRYLIKTRGQQVTLSCSPISGHRSVSWYQQTPGQGLQFLFEYFSETQRNKGNFPGRFSGRQFSNSRSEMNVSTLELGDSALYLCASSSRTGRDTEAFFGQGTRLTVV.

The chain is built from TRBV25-1 and TRBJ1-4; TRBD1 is a possible D gene (6 bases). The CDR3 runs 13 residues. In germline, CDR1 is MGHDK, CDR2 SYGVNS. V was shortened by 2 bases and J by 8 bases, with 9 bases between the two germline ends. The CDR3, as DNA: TGTGCCAGCAGTGAAGGACAGCAAGAAAAACTGTTTTTT. Its protein is CASSEGQQEKLFF.

This chain joins TRBV13 and TRBJ2-2; 7 nucleotides align to TRBD2. With V trimmed by 3 bases and J by 4 bases, 8 bases remained unmatched. The length of the CDR3 is 16 residues. Germline loops: CDR1 PRHDT, CDR2 FYEKMQ (reference sequence). The CDR3 protein is CASSFTAGERTGELFF. In DNA form, the CDR3 reads TGTGCCAGCAGCTTTACGGCGGGAGAGCGCACCGGGGAGCTGTTTTTT.

The chain recombines TRBV28 with TRBJ2-6; 9 nucleotides match TRBD1. V was pared by 6 bases and J by 2 bases, with 5 bases of the junction left unmatched. Per germline, CDR1 MDHEN and CDR2 SYDVKM. This CDR3 contains 16 residues. The CDR3 nucleotides read TGTGCCAGCAGGGACAGGGGTTTTGCTGGGGCCAACGTCCTGACTTTC. It specifies CASRDRGFAGANVLTF.

This chain connects TRBV10-3 to TRBJ1-1; no clear D gene. This CDR3 is 13 amino acids long. CDR1 is ENHRY and CDR2 is SYGVKD in the germline V gene. Trimming took 5 bases from V and 1 from J, leaving 8 bases between them. The chain's CDR3 is CAISLGQNTEAFF. The CDR3 DNA reads TGTGCCATCAGTCTGGGCCAGAACACTGAAGCTTTCTTT.

V and J are TRBV28 and TRBJ1-2, with unresolved D. CDR3 size: 13 residues. Trimming pared 8 bases from V and 0 bases from J, leaving 10 bases between. Germline CDR1 MDHEN, CDR2 SYDVKM. This CDR3 reads CASRVRPNYGYTF. The CDR3 DNA reads TGTGCCAGCCGGGTACGGCCTAACTATGGCTACACCTTC.

This chain connects TRBV11-2 to TRBJ2-5; tentatively, D is TRBD2 (5 bases). Germline CDR1 reads SGHAT; CDR2 reads FQNNGV. The CDR3 runs to 16 residues. Trimming shortened V by 1 base and J by 3 bases, and 15 bases separated the two germline ends. The CDR3 is CASSLVSSAKKETQYF. Written as DNA, the CDR3 is TGTGCCAGCAGCTTAGTGAGTAGCGCGAAGAAAGAGACCCAGTACTTC.

The chain employs TRBV29-1 and TRBJ2-1; D possibly corresponds to TRBD2 (5 bases). V was trimmed by 8 bases and J by 10 bases, leaving 15 bases between them. The CDR3 loop spans 11 amino acids. Germline loops: CDR1 SQVTM, CDR2 ANQGSEA. Written as DNA, the CDR3 is TGCAGCACCTTGACCCCGGGGGAGCAGTTCTTC. Translating gives CSTLTPGEQFF.

The chain links TRBV30 to TRBJ2-5; 10 nucleotides agree with TRBD2. V lost 4 bases to trimming and J lost 5 bases; unmatched junction nucleotides: 10. Germline CDR1 and CDR2: GTSNPN and SVGIG (reference sequence). This CDR3 has 15 amino acids. The CDR3: CAWTPGAGGLETQYF. The CDR3 DNA is TGTGCCTGGACTCCCGGAGCGGGAGGGTTGGAGACCCAGTACTTC.

This clone was seen a few times. The CDR3 here is CASSQASGGDSYEQYF. In nucleotides, the CDR3 is TGTGCCAGCAGCCAAGCTAGCGGGGGGGACTCCTACGAGCAGTACTTC. V gene TRBV4-2 combines with J gene TRBJ2-7; the match to TRBD2 covers 12 bases. There are 16 residues in the CDR3. The germline CDR1 and CDR2 sequences are LGHNA and YNFKEQ. After removal of 1 base from V and 0 bases from J, the junction contained 1 base not matched to a gene.

J is TRBJ2-4 and V is TRBV21-1; the table calls TRBD1, which could not be checked here. TRBV21-1 is a pseudogene locus. This CDR3 is built from 15 residues. CDR3 DNA sequence: TGTGCCAGCAGCGGGGCAGGGGAAGCCAAAAACATTCAGTACTTC. Translation: CASSGAGEAKNIQYF.